Following are 32 T cell receptor beta chains from one sample sequenced in a study of blood T cell repertoires in COVID-19. Sequencing was performed with immunoSEQ multiplex PCR; in TCRdb, only in-frame clones are kept and a portion is missing. The sample shows 280,000 or so clones, around four fifths of them seen only once. The sample taken for sequencing was peripheral blood. These receptors all stem from a woman aged 45-60 years who had recovered from COVID-19.

The genes are TRBV7-6 and TRBJ2-3; D is unresolved. V was clipped by 5 bases and J by 5 bases, with 8 bases between them. The germline V gene has CDR1 SGHVS and CDR2 FNYEAQ. This CDR3 has 12 amino acids. This CDR3 is CASSPLRDTQYF. The CDR3 DNA reads as TGTGCCAGCAGCCCTCTACGAGATACGCAGTATTTT.

The rearrangement links TRBV12-3 or TRBV12-4 to TRBJ1-1; D gene uncertain. The CDR3 is made up of 13 amino acids. The V gene lost 2 bases and the J gene lost 3 bases, with 7 bases spanning the gap. CDR3 nucleotides: TGTGCCAGCAGTTTAAATCGTTACACTGAAGCTTTCTTT. Protein product: CASSLNRYTEAFF.

The gene calls are TRBV3-1 (or the pseudogene TRBV3-2) and TRBJ2-7; maybe TRBD1 (6 bases). CDR1 and CDR2 (germline): LGHDT, YNNKEL (reference sequence). The CDR3 runs to 15 residues. V lost 6 bases and J 7 bases, leaving 22 bases between the germline ends. CDR3 DNA sequence: TGTGCCAGCAGGCAAACAGGGATAGCCCCCGGAGAGCAGTACTTC. Its protein is CASRQTGIAPGEQYF.

The chain links TRBV24-1 to TRBJ2-1, with 8 bases identical to TRBD2. This CDR3 has 15 residues. CDR1 is KGHDR and CDR2 is SFDVKD in the germline V gene. V gave up 9 bases and J gave up 6 bases; unmatched junction bases: 12. The CDR3: CATSYTSGFSNEQFF. The CDR3 bases are TGTGCCACCTCTTATACTAGCGGTTTTTCCAATGAGCAGTTCTTC.

The chain is built from TRBV30 and TRBJ2-7; a weak D match, TRBD2 (6 bases). The V and J ends lost 3 bases and 6 bases respectively, with 9 bases between them. The CDR3 totals 11 residues. Germline V gene data show CDR1 as GTSNPN and CDR2 as SVGIG (reference sequence). CDR3 in DNA: TGTGCCTGGAGAGACGGGAGCGAGCAGTACTTC. Its protein product is CAWRDGSEQYF. The whole variable domain, filled in from reference TRBV30 and TRBJ2-7, reads SQTIHQWPATLVQPVGSPLSLECTVEGTSNPNLYWYRQAAGRGLQLLFYSVGIGQISSEVPQNLSASRPQDRQFILSSKKLLLSDSGFYLCAWRDGSEQYFGPGTRLTVT.

The chain carries TRBV4-3 and TRBJ2-7; 8 positions agree with TRBD2. Unmatched junction bases numbered 8, after V lost 0 bases and J lost 4 bases. CDR3 length: 16 amino acids. Germline V lookup: CDR1 LGHNA, CDR2 YSLEER. CDR3 residues: CASSQDLAGGSYEQYF. The CDR3 DNA reads as TGCGCCAGCAGCCAAGATCTGGCGGGGGGAAGTTACGAGCAGTACTTC.

The gene calls are TRBV5-4 and TRBJ2-1, with D perhaps TRBD2 (6 bases). The CDR3 length is 14 residues. Trimming took off 0 bases at V and 10 bases at J, with 14 bases between the two ends. CDR1 and CDR2 from the germline V gene are SGHNT and YYREEE (reference sequence). The CDR3: CASSLAGTPREQFF. Written as DNA, the CDR3 is TGTGCCAGCAGCTTGGCCGGGACTCCCAGGGAGCAGTTCTTC.

The chain uses TRBV30 and TRBJ1-5; D is possibly TRBD1 (6 bases). The CDR3 totals 13 residues. Germline lookup yields CDR1 GTSNPN and CDR2 SVGIG (reference sequence). Trimming shortened V by 5 bases and J by 1 base, and 9 bases separated the two germline ends. The CDR3 loop is CAWATGSNQPQHF. The CDR3 DNA reads as TGTGCCTGGGCCACAGGGAGCAATCAGCCCCAGCATTTT.

V is TRBV7-5 and J is TRBJ1-4. TRBV7-5 is marked as a pseudogene. The CDR3 runs 13 residues. The CDR3 bases are TGTGTCAGACTGGGGGGGGTAGTTAGAAAACTGTTTTTT. This gives the protein CVRLGGVVRKLFF.

This clone was recorded at least ten times. V gene TRBV28 combines with J gene TRBJ2-2; 16 bases are a match to TRBD2. In germline, CDR1 is MDHEN, CDR2 SYDVKM. The CDR3 is 17 residues long. Trimming at V came to 0 bases and at J to 6 bases, leaving 1 base not matched to a gene. The CDR3 reads CASSLWGLAGGPGELFF. The CDR3 DNA follows: TGTGCCAGCAGTTTATGGGGACTAGCGGGAGGGCCCGGGGAGCTGTTTTTT.

A single count supports this clone. V is TRBV7-9 and J is TRBJ2-1, with 8 bases matching TRBD1. The J segment lost 4 bases and the V segment lost 4 bases, leaving 9 bases of the junction unmatched. The germline V gene encodes CDR1 SEHNR and CDR2 FQNEAQ (reference sequence). This CDR3 is 16 amino acids long. The CDR3 reads CASSSRQGIGYNEQFF. Here the CDR3 DNA reads TGTGCCAGCAGCTCAAGACAGGGGATTGGGTACAATGAGCAGTTCTTC.

The chain employs TRBV29-1 and TRBJ2-3, with D unclear. V was trimmed by 8 bases and J by 1 base, leaving 10 bases between them. Germline V gives CDR1 SQVTM, CDR2 ANQGSEA. The CDR3 covers 12 residues. The chain's CDR3 is CSLLSGTDTQYF. The CDR3 DNA reads as TGCAGCCTCCTAAGCGGCACAGATACGCAGTATTTT.

The CDR3 is CASSEALQNSGNTIYF. The CDR3 nucleotides read TGTGCCAGCAGTGAAGCGCTACAGAACTCTGGAAACACCATATATTTT. The chain employs TRBV6-1 and TRBJ1-3; D remains ambiguous. This CDR3 comprises 16 residues. Germline CDR1 MNHNS, CDR2 SASEGT. The germline V and J ends were trimmed by 0 bases and 0 bases, with 9 bases remaining between them.

This rearrangement joins TRBV4-3 to TRBJ1-2; D is possibly TRBD1 (5 bases). V lost 5 bases to trimming and J lost 2 bases, with 12 bases between them. This CDR3 has 14 amino acids. The germline V gene has CDR1 LGHNA and CDR2 YSLEER. The CDR3 spells CASSFDRGNYGYTF. CDR3 DNA: TGCGCCAGCAGCTTTGACAGAGGAAACTATGGCTACACCTTC.

The V call is TRBV29-1, the J call TRBJ2-5, with 13 bases identical to TRBD2. There are 18 residues in the CDR3. Germline V gene data show CDR1 as SQVTM and CDR2 as ANQGSEA. With 4 bases clipped from V and 2 bases from J, the junction kept 13 bases outside the gene matches. CDR3 nucleotides: TGCAGCGTTGCGGCTCCTGCATCGACTAGCGGGAGGCAAGAGACCCAGTACTTC. It translates to CSVAAPASTSGRQETQYF.

The rearrangement uses TRBV25-1 and TRBJ2-7, with a possible D match to TRBD2 (7 bases). V was clipped by 4 bases and J by 9 bases, with 19 bases between them. Germline loops: CDR1 MGHDK, CDR2 SYGVNS. The CDR3 is 14 amino acids. The CDR3 DNA reads as TGTGCCAGCAGTGGCCCCCGCGAGGGAGGGGGGCAGTACTTC. Its translation is CASSGPREGGGQYF.

V is TRBV5-1 and J is TRBJ2-1; 8 nucleotides line up with TRBD1. The CDR3 loop spans 14 amino acids. The germline CDR1 and CDR2 sequences are SGHRS and YFSETQ. J gave up 1 base and V 8 bases, and 5 bases lay outside the gene matches. Here the CDR3 DNA reads TGCGCCAGTCAACAGGGGGAGTCCTACAATGAGCAGTTCTTC. This sequence encodes CASQQGESYNEQFF. Full variable domain (outside the CDR3, taken from reference TRBV5-1 and TRBJ2-1): KAGVTQTPRYLIKTRGQQVTLSCSPISGHRSVSWYQQTPGQGLQFLFEYFSETQRNKGNFPGRFSGRQFSNSRSEMNVSTLELGDSALYLCASQQGESYNEQFFGPGTRLTVL.

Only one count was recorded for this clone. The chain employs TRBV6-5 and TRBJ2-7; TRBD1 matches 8 bases. The CDR3 is made up of 14 amino acids. The germline CDR1 and CDR2 sequences are MNHEY and SVGAGI. V lost 6 bases, J lost 0 bases, and 4 bases stayed unmatched. CDR3 protein: CASRDRALSYEQYF. Here the CDR3 DNA reads TGTGCCAGCAGGGACAGGGCACTCTCCTACGAGCAGTACTTC.

V gene TRBV4-2 combines with J gene TRBJ2-7, with 7 bases matching TRBD2. This CDR3 comprises 17 residues. After removal of 1 base from V and 0 bases from J, the junction contained 9 bases not matched to a gene. Germline lookup yields CDR1 LGHNA and CDR2 YNFKEQ. The CDR3 loop is CASSQGDYGGPSYEQYF. In nucleotides, the CDR3 is TGTGCCAGCAGCCAAGGGGACTATGGGGGACCCTCCTACGAGCAGTACTTC.

The J gene is TRBJ1-1, the V gene TRBV7-2; D unclear. Germline V gene data show CDR1 as SGHTA and CDR2 as FQGNSA. CDR3 length: 14 residues. V was clipped by 5 bases and J by 1 base, with 11 bases between them. The chain's CDR3 is CASSPYLKNTEAFF. The CDR3 bases are TGTGCCAGCAGCCCTTATTTAAAGAACACTGAAGCTTTCTTT.

J is TRBJ2-1 and V is TRBV12-3 or TRBV12-4, with D possibly matching TRBD2 (7 bases). This CDR3 spans 12 amino acids. V lost 4 bases to trimming and J lost 9 bases, with 10 bases between them. The CDR3 DNA sequence: TGTGCCAGCAGTTCGAGGGGGGGTGAGCAGTTCTTC. Its translation: CASSSRGGEQFF.

Notes on this clone: Compared with germline, one end of the junction differs, possibly owing to a read error. The chain recombines TRBV28 with TRBJ2-1, with 7 bases that match TRBD1. CDR1 is MDHEN and CDR2 is SYDVKM in the germline V gene. The CDR3 is 14 residues long. The CDR3 region has the DNA TGTGCCAGCAGTTTATGGGACAGGACTCCGAGTAGGCTCTTC. This encodes CASSLWDRTPSRLF.

This clone has only one observation. The chain is built from TRBV7-3 and TRBJ2-7; TRBD1 aligns across 11 bases. Germline trimming cut 5 bases from V and 3 bases from J; bases unmatched to any gene: 6. Germline V CDR1 and CDR2: SGHTA, FQGTGA. The CDR3 has 15 residues. The DNA for the CDR3 is TGTGCCAGCAGCGGGGGACAGGGGGAACGCTACGAGCAGTACTTC. This codes for CASSGGQGERYEQYF.

This rearrangement joins TRBV28 to TRBJ1-2; D not resolved. V was trimmed by 2 bases and J by 6 bases, leaving 4 bases between them. Germline loops: CDR1 MDHEN, CDR2 SYDVKM. The CDR3 covers 11 residues. The DNA for the CDR3 is TGTGCCAGCAGTTTAGGAGATGGCTACACCTTC. It is translated as CASSLGDGYTF.

CDR3 loop: CASSLEQTGNTIYF. For the CDR3, the DNA is TGTGCCAGCAGCTTGGAACAGACTGGAAACACCATATATTTT. The J gene is TRBJ1-3, the V gene TRBV5-6; D ambiguous. The CDR3 sequence is 14 residues long. V lost 0 bases and J 2 bases, leaving 6 bases between the germline ends. The germline CDR1 and CDR2 sequences are SGHDT and YYEEEE.

The chain recombines TRBV4-2 with TRBJ2-3; a possible D gene is TRBD2 (7 bases). The CDR3 has 18 residues. Trimming removed 0 bases from V and 6 bases from J, with 22 bases in between. The germline gives CDR1 LGHNA, CDR2 YNFKEQ. This CDR3 is CASSQEGGPSGKVDTQYF. The CDR3 DNA sequence: TGTGCCAGCAGCCAAGAGGGGGGGCCTAGCGGAAAGGTGGATACGCAGTATTTT.

This clone was seen only a few times. The CDR3 DNA reads TGTGCCAGCAGTCCACCGGCGGCCAGGGTGTACACTGAAGCTTTCTTT. Encoded protein: CASSPPAARVYTEAFF. V gene TRBV28 combines with J gene TRBJ1-1; D possibly corresponds to TRBD1 (5 bases). CDR3 length: 16 residues. The V gene lost 5 bases and the J gene lost 3 bases, with 19 bases spanning the gap. The germline V gene encodes CDR1 MDHEN and CDR2 SYDVKM. Variable domain in full (rest from reference TRBV28 and TRBJ1-1): DVKVTQSSRYLVKRTGEKVFLECVQDMDHENMFWYRQDPGLGLRLIYFSYDVKMKEKGDIPEGYSVSREKKERFSLILESASTNQTSMYLCASSPPAARVYTEAFFGQGTRLTVV.

The V gene is TRBV6-5, the J gene TRBJ2-2; D may be TRBD1 (5 bases). Per germline, CDR1 MNHEY and CDR2 SVGAGI. The V gene lost 4 bases and the J gene lost 0 bases, with 9 bases spanning the gap. This CDR3 has 15 amino acids. The CDR3 nucleotides read TGTGCCAGCAGTTTACGACAGCCGAACACCGGGGAGCTGTTTTTT. Its protein is CASSLRQPNTGELFF.

V is TRBV30 and J is TRBJ2-1; 11 bases line up with TRBD2. The CDR3 spans 14 residues. Germline V lookup: CDR1 GTSNPN, CDR2 SVGIG (reference sequence). J was trimmed by 14 bases and V by 0 bases; bases with no gene match: 9. The CDR3, as DNA: TGTGCCTGGAGTGTCGGGACTAGCGGCAAGAGTGAGTTCTTC. Its protein product is CAWSVGTSGKSEFF.

The chain recombines TRBV24-1 with TRBJ2-1; 10 positions agree with TRBD2. V dropped 6 bases and J dropped 9; count of bases not matched to a gene: 10. This CDR3 contains 15 residues. The germline gives CDR1 KGHDR, CDR2 SFDVKD. DNA for the CDR3: TGTGCCACCAGTAGAGCCGGGACTAGCGTCAGTGAGCAGTTCTTC. Its protein product is CATSRAGTSVSEQFF.

V and J are TRBV28 and TRBJ2-4; D is possibly TRBD1 (6 bases). The CDR3 is 12 residues long. V lost 6 bases, J lost 5 bases, and 8 bases lay in between. Germline V lookup: CDR1 MDHEN, CDR2 SYDVKM. CDR3 residues: CASRDRQNIQYF. CDR3 DNA sequence: TGTGCCAGCAGGGACAGACAAAACATTCAGTACTTC.

This clone was picked up one time. V is TRBV4-1 and J is TRBJ2-1, with TRBD2 as a possible D gene (5 bases). V was pared by 0 bases and J by 7 bases, with 16 bases between. Germline CDR1 and CDR2: MGHRA and YSYEKL. The CDR3 sequence is 16 residues long. The CDR3 sequence is CASSQDMAGFANEQFF. The CDR3 DNA follows: TGCGCCAGCAGCCAAGATATGGCGGGTTTTGCGAATGAGCAGTTCTTC.